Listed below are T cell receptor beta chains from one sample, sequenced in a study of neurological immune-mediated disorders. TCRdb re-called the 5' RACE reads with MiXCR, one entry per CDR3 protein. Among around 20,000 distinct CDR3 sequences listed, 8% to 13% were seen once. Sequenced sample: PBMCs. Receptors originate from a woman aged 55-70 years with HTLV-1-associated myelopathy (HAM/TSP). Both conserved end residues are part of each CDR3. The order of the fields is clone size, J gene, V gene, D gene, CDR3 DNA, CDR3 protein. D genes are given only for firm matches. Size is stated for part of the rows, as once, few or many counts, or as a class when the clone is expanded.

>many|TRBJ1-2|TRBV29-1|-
TGCAGCGTTACTAAGGACGGGTTCTATGGCTACACCTTC
CSVTKDGFYGYTF
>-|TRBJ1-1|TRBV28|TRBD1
TGTGCCAGCACCCCCCCCCACGACAGGGCCACTGAAGCTTTCTTT
CASTPPHDRATEAFF
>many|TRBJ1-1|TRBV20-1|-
TGCAGTGCTAGAGGCAGGACGAACACTGAAGCTTTCTTT
CSARGRTNTEAFF
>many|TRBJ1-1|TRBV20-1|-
TGCAGTGCTAGAGATTGGGAGGACACTGAAGCTTTCTTT
CSARDWEDTEAFF
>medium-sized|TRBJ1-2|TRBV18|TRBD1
TGTGCCAGCTCACCAGGACAGGATCCCTATGGCTACACCTTC
CASSPGQDPYGYTF
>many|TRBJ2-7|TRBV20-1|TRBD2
TGCAGTGCCAAGCGGTGGGGGGGTTCCTACGAGCAGTACTTC
CSAKRWGGSYEQYF
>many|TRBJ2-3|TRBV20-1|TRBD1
TGCAGTGCCGGGTTGACAGGGGGGACAGATACGCAGTATTTT
CSAGLTGGTDTQYF
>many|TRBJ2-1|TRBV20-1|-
TGCAGTGCTAGAGATAAGGATAGGCCTACCTGGGAGCAGTTCTTC
CSARDKDRPTWEQFF
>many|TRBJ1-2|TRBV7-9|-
TGTGCCAGCAGCTTAGACAGTCAACTCCCCTATGGCTACACCTTC
CASSLDSQLPYGYTF
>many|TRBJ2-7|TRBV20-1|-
TGCAGTGCTAGCGCCTCCCATAGGCCAGACTACGAGCAGTACTTC
CSASASHRPDYEQYF
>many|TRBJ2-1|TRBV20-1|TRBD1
TGCAGTGCTAGAGAAAACAGGGTGAGGGGGCAGCAGTTCTTC
CSARENRVRGQQFF
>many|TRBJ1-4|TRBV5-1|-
TGCGCCAGCAGCTTGGGACAGAACTATGATGAAAAACTGTTTTTT
CASSLGQNYDEKLFF
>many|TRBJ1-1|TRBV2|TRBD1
TGTGCCAGCAGCGTGGGGTTGACAGGGGGCCACATGAACACTGAAGCTTTCTTT
CASSVGLTGGHMNTEAFF
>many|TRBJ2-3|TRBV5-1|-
TGCGCCAGCAGCTTGGACGGGGTGGGCTCGGATACGCAGTATTTT
CASSLDGVGSDTQYF
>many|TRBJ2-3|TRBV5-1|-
TGCGCCAGCAGCTTGGTGGGGGGAAATACGCAGTATTTT
CASSLVGGNTQYF
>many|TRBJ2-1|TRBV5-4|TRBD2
TGTGCCAGCAGCTTGGGCGGGGGGCGTTTCTACAATGAGCAGTTCTTC
CASSLGGGRFYNEQFF
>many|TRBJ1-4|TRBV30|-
TGTGCCTGGAGGTGGAGTAATGAAAAACTGTTTTTT
CAWRWSNEKLFF
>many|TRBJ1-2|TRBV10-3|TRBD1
TGTGCCATCAGACATACCGGGACAGGGGGTGCCCTGTTCTATGGCTACACCTTC
CAIRHTGTGGALFYGYTF
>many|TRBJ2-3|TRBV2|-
TGTGCCAGCAGAAGACTAGTTATCCGCTCAGATACGCAGTATTTT
CASRRLVIRSDTQYF
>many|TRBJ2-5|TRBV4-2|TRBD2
TGTGCCAGCAGCCAAGTCCAGCGGGGGCAGGACCAGTACTTC
CASSQVQRGQDQYF
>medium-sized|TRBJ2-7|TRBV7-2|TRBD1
TGTGCCAGCAGCTTCACGACAGGGACCTACGAGCAGTACTTC
CASSFTTGTYEQYF
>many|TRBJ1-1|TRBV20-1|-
TGCAGTGCGCAGGGGTTTGCTTTCTTT
CSAQGFAFF
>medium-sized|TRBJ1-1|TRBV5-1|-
TGCGCCAGCAGCTCGGATCTTTCCTACACTGAAGCTTTCTTT
CASSSDLSYTEAFF
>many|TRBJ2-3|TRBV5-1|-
TGCGCCAGCAGCTTACAGGATCACCTCACAGATACGCAGTATTTT
CASSLQDHLTDTQYF
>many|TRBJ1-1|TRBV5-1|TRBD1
TGCGCCAGCAGCTCTCAAGACAGGGGGCGAACTGAAGCTTTCTTT
CASSSQDRGRTEAFF
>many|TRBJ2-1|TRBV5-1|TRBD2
TGCGCCAGCAGCTTACGACCGGCAACTAGCGGGGGCTACAATGAGCAGTTCTTC
CASSLRPATSGGYNEQFF
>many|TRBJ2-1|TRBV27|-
TGTGCCAGCAGTTTCCTCCCAGAGCACCGGAATGAGCAGTTCTTC
CASSFLPEHRNEQFF
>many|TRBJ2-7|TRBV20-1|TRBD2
TGCGGTGCTCTGAAACCGGGACTAGCGGGTACTCGGGTCTCCTACGAGCAGTACTTC
CGALKPGLAGTRVSYEQYF
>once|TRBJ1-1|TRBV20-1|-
TGCAGTGCTGAGAACAGGCGGATGAACACTGAAGCTTTCTTT
CSAENRRMNTEAFF
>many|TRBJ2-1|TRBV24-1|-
TGTGCCACCAGTGCCCCCGACAATGAGCAGTTCTTC
CATSAPDNEQFF
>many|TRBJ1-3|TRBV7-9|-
TGTGCCAGCAGCTTAGCTTTAGGGGCAGATCTCTACTCTGGAAACACCATATATTTT
CASSLALGADLYSGNTIYF
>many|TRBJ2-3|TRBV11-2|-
TGTGCCAGCAGCTTTCGGGGGGCCGTTGTGACAGATACGCAGTATTTT
CASSFRGAVVTDTQYF
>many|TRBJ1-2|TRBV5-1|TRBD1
TGCGCCAGCAGCACGATGACAGGGGAGGATGACTATGGCTACACCTTC
CASSTMTGEDDYGYTF
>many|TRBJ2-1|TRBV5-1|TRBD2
TGCGCCAGCAGCTTGGGGCGGGGGGCCTACAATGAGCAGTTCTTC
CASSLGRGAYNEQFF
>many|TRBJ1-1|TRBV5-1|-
TGCGCCAGCAGTCAGGGGAACACTGAAGCTTTCTTT
CASSQGNTEAFF
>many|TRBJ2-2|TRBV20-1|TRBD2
TGCAGTGCTCGACCCGCTAGCGGGGGGGACACCGGGGAGCTGTTTTTT
CSARPASGGDTGELFF
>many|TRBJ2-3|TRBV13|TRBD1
TGTGCCAGCAGCTTAACACCATCCAACAGGGGGCCGCTCCAAGATACGCAGTATTTT
CASSLTPSNRGPLQDTQYF
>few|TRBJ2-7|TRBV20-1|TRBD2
TGCAGTGCTAGTTCCCTAGCGGGACCCTACGAGCAGTACTTC
CSASSLAGPYEQYF
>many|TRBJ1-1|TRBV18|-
TGTGCCAGCTCACCCGTCGAGGGGTCGAACACTGAAGCTTTCTTT
CASSPVEGSNTEAFF
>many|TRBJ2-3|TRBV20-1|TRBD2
TGCAGTGCCGACGAGGTAGCGGGGAGGACAGATACGCAGTATTTT
CSADEVAGRTDTQYF
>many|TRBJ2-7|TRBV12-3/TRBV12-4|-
TGTGCCAGCAGTTTACTGACCTACGAGCAGTACTTC
CASSLLTYEQYF
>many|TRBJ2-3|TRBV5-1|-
TGCGCCAGCACAGACGTGGGGGATACGCAGTATTTT
CASTDVGDTQYF
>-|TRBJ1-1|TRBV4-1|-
TGCGCAAGCAGCCAAGATCGGAGAGTTATGAACACTGAAGCTTTCTTT
CASSQDRRVMNTEAFF
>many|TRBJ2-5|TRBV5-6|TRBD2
TGTGCCAGCAGCGGTGGCGCGGGGGGGAGGCGAGAGACCCAGTACTTC
CASSGGAGGRRETQYF
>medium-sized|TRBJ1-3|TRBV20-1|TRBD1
TGCAGTGCCGAGGGACAGGGTGCTTACACCATATATTTT
CSAEGQGAYTIYF